This T cell receptor beta chain comes out of a study of tumor-infiltrating lymphocytes in primary liver carcinoma. In the study overall: Patients, male and female, were 30 to 69 years old. Tumors, staged T1-T3 N0M0, spanned about 4 to 11 cm.

From around 520 ng of total RNA, TCR beta-specific cDNA was reverse-transcribed using a constant-region primer. Modified slightly, ARM-PCR produced TCR beta libraries over three nested multiplex PCR rounds. TRBV1-TRBV30 forward primers paired with a C-beta reverse primer were used in the first two PCR rounds, which ran approximately 10 cycles each. TCRdb analysed the multiplex PCR reads with MiXCR anew, one entry per CDR3 protein. This sample has around 88,000 distinct CDR3 sequences, with roughly 70% found just once. J gave up 6 bases and V 10 bases, and 14 bases lay outside the gene matches. This CDR3 has 15 residues. Study-wide results and limits: Tumor-adjacent and tumor-blood pairs overlapped less than tumor region pairs did.

In regard to this clonotype: As yet, its antigen is unknown.

Co-extraction of RNA and DNA was performed on about 20-32 mg of unsorted bulk tissue. This receptor was taken from a man between 35 and 55 years old with primary liver carcinoma and hepatitis B virus infection. The genes are TRBV12-3 or TRBV12-4 and TRBJ2-7, with 11 bases lining up with TRBD2. The source material was tumor-adjacent normal liver tissue. The CDR3 bases are TGTGCCAAGAGTTTATCGACTAGCGGGATGTGCGAGCAGTACTTC. Protein: CAKSLSTSGMCEQYF.